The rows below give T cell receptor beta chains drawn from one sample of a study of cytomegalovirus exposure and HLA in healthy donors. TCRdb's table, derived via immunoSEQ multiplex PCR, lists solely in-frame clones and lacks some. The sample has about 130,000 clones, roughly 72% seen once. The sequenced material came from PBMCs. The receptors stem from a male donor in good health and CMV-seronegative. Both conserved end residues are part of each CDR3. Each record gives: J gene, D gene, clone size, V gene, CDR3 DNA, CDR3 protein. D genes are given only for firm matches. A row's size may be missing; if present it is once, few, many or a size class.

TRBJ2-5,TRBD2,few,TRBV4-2,TGTGCCAGCAGCCCAAGGGTGGTAGCGGGAGCCGGCTTCCAAGAGACCCAGTACTTC,CASSPRVVAGAGFQETQYF
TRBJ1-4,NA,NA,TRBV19,TGTGCCAGTAGTACGGGGGTTGCAACTAATGAAAAACTGTTTTTT,CASSTGVATNEKLFF
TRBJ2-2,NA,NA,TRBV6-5,TGTGCCAGCAGTTACGGCCCGAACACCGGGGAGCTGTTTTTT,CASSYGPNTGELFF
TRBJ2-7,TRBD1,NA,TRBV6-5,TGTGCCAGCAGACCGGACAGGGGAAGACACGAGCAGTACTTC,CASRPDRGRHEQYF
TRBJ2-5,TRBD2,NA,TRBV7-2,TGTGCCAGCAGCTTAGCAGGGACTACCCGGGGTGAGACCCAGTACTTC,CASSLAGTTRGETQYF
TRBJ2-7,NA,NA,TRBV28,TGTGCCAGCAGTTGGGCAGGGGCCGGCTACGAGCAGTACTTC,CASSWAGAGYEQYF
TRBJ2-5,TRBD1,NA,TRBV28,TGTGCCAGCACGGACAGGGCCAGGGAGACCCAGTACTTC,CASTDRARETQYF
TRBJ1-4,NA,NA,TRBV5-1,TGCGCCAGCAGCCCCGCAGGGGCAACTAATGAAAAACTGTTTTTT,CASSPAGATNEKLFF
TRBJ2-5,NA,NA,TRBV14,TGTGCCAGCAGCCAAGGGTGGGGAGCCCAGTACTTC,CASSQGWGAQYF
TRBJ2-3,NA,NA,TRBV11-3,TGTGCCAGCAGCTGGGGGGGGCCCACAGATACGCAGTATTTT,CASSWGGPTDTQYF
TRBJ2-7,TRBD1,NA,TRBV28,TGTGCCAGCAGAACCGGGACAGGAAATTACGAGCAGTACTTC,CASRTGTGNYEQYF
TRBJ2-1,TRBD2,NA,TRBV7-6,TGTGCCAGCAGCTTAGGAGGACTAGCGGAGCAGTTCTTC,CASSLGGLAEQFF
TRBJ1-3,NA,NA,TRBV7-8,TGTGCCAGCAGCACGACAGCCGGAAACACCATATATTTT,CASSTTAGNTIYF
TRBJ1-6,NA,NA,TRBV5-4,TGTGCCAGCAGCCGGGAGGGAGGGTCCTATAATTCACCCCTCCACTTT,CASSREGGSYNSPLHF
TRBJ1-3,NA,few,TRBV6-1,TGTGCCAGCAGCTCCGTGTACTCTGGAAACACCATATATTTT,CASSSVYSGNTIYF
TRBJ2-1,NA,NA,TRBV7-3,TGTGCCAGCAGCCCCTACAGGTCCAATGAGCAGTTCTTC,CASSPYRSNEQFF
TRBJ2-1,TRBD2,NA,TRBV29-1,TGCAGCGTTGATGGCGGGAGTCACTACAATGAGCAGTTCTTC,CSVDGGSHYNEQFF
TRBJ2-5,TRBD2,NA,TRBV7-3,TGTGCCAGCAGCTTATACAGCGGGGGCCCGCCGGAGACCCAGTACTTC,CASSLYSGGPPETQYF
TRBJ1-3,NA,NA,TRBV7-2,TGTGCCAGCAGCTTAGGTCAGGTCGGCAACACCATATATTTT,CASSLGQVGNTIYF
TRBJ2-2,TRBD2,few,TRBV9,TGTGCCAGCCGCCTAGCGGACACCGGGGAGCTGTTTTTT,CASRLADTGELFF
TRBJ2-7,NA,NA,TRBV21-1,TGTGCCAGCAGCAAAGAAAGGGAGACATTCAGAAACCCGAGCTCCTACGAGCAGTACTTC,CASSKERETFRNPSSYEQYF
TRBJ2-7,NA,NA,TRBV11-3,TGTGCCAGCAGCTTAGGCAGGGGTAAGGACGAGCAGTACTTC,CASSLGRGKDEQYF
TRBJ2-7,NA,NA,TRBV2,TGTGCCAGCAGTGAACGGGTAGAAAGCTCCTACGAGCAGTACTTC,CASSERVESSYEQYF
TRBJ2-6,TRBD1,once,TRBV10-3,TGTGCCATCAGACCGGACAGGGCCGACGTCCTGACTTTC,CAIRPDRADVLTF
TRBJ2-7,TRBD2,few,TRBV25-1,TGTGCCAGTCGGACTAGCGGGATGGGGGATTACGAGCAGTACTTC,CASRTSGMGDYEQYF
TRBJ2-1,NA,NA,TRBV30,TGTGCCTGGACCCCCGGAGGGAAAAATGAGCAGTTCTTC,CAWTPGGKNEQFF
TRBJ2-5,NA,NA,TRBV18,TGTGCCAGCTCACCACCGGAGGCCCGGGGGACCCAGTACTTC,CASSPPEARGTQYF
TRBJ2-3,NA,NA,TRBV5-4,TGTGCCAGCAGCTGGGGGGGCCTACACCAAGATACGCAGTATTTT,CASSWGGLHQDTQYF
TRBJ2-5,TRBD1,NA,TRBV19,TGTGCCAGTAGTATCGACAGGGCACGAGAGACCCAGTACTTC,CASSIDRARETQYF
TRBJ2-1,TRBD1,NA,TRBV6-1,TGTGCCAGCAGCTCCGACAGGGGATACAATGAGCAGTTCTTC,CASSSDRGYNEQFF
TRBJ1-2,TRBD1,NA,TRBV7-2,TGTGCCAGCAGCTCGCCGGGACAGGGATCTTATGGCTACACCTTC,CASSSPGQGSYGYTF
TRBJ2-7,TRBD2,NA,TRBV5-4,TGTGCCAGCAGCTCCCCTAGCGGGGGGGCCATCGAGCAGTACTTC,CASSSPSGGAIEQYF
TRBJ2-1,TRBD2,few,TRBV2,TGTGCCAGCAACCCCAGGACTAGCGATGAGCAGTTCTTC,CASNPRTSDEQFF
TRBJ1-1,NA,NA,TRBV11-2,TGTGCCAGCAGCTTGAGGCATGACTCTGAAGCTTTCTTT,CASSLRHDSEAFF
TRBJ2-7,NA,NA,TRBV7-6,TGTGCCAGCAGCTTAGTCTCAGGCCCGAGCTCCTACGAGCAGTACTTC,CASSLVSGPSSYEQYF
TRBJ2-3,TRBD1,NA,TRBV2,TGTGCCAGCAGCGAGGTCGGGACAGGGTTGGCAGATACGCAGTATTTT,CASSEVGTGLADTQYF
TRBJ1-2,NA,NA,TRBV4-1,TGCGCCAGCAGCCAAGCGTTCGCAGGGACTATCTATGGCTACACCTTC,CASSQAFAGTIYGYTF
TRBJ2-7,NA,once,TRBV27,TGTGCCAGCAGTTTTTCCGGGACAACACACTACGAGCAGTACTTC,CASSFSGTTHYEQYF
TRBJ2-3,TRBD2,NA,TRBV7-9,TGTTCCAGCAGCTTAGGAGGTCTAGCGGGGGTTGCAGATACGCAGTATTTT,CSSSLGGLAGVADTQYF
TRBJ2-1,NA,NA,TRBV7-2,TGTGCCAGCATCCACCTCAGCGCAGCGAATGAGCAGTTCTTC,CASIHLSAANEQFF
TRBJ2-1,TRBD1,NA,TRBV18,TGTGCCAGCTCCGGACAGGGGGCCTACAATGAGCAGTTCTTC,CASSGQGAYNEQFF
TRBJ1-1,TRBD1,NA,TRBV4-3,TGCGCCAGCAGCCAAGGCCTAAAACGGACAGGGGGCTGGATTGGGACTGAAGCTTTCTTT,CASSQGLKRTGGWIGTEAFF
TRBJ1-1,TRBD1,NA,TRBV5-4,TGTGCCAGCAGCATACAGGGGGGCACTGAAGCTTTCTTT,CASSIQGGTEAFF
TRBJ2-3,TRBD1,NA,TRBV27,TGTGCCAGCAATTCCAGGGGACAGCTAATGACAGATACGCAGTATTTT,CASNSRGQLMTDTQYF
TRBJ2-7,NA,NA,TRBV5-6,TGTGCCAGCAGCTTGGACGTAGTATACGAGCAGTACTTC,CASSLDVVYEQYF
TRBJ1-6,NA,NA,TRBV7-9,TGTGCCAGCAGCAATACAGGTGTAAGCTCCTATAATTCACCCCTCCACTTT,CASSNTGVSSYNSPLHF
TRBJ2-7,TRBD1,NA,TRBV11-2,TGTGCCAGCAGCTTGGGACAGGGAGTCTACGAGCAGTACTTC,CASSLGQGVYEQYF
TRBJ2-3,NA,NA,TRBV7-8,TGTGCCAGCAGCTATGACAGAGGCACAGATACGCAGTATTTT,CASSYDRGTDTQYF
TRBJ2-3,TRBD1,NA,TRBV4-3,TGCGCCAGCAGCCGGGCAGGGACAGTTGGAACAGATACGCAGTATTTT,CASSRAGTVGTDTQYF
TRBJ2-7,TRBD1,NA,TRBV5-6,TGTGCCAGCACCCTCACCCGGACAGGGTTGGGCGAGCAGTACTTC,CASTLTRTGLGEQYF
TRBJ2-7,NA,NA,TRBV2,TGTGCCAGCACTCCGGGGGACGAGCAGTACTTC,CASTPGDEQYF
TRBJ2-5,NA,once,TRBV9,TGTGCCAGCAGCGTAGCTTCGCGGGGCAACCAAGAGACCCAGTACTTC,CASSVASRGNQETQYF